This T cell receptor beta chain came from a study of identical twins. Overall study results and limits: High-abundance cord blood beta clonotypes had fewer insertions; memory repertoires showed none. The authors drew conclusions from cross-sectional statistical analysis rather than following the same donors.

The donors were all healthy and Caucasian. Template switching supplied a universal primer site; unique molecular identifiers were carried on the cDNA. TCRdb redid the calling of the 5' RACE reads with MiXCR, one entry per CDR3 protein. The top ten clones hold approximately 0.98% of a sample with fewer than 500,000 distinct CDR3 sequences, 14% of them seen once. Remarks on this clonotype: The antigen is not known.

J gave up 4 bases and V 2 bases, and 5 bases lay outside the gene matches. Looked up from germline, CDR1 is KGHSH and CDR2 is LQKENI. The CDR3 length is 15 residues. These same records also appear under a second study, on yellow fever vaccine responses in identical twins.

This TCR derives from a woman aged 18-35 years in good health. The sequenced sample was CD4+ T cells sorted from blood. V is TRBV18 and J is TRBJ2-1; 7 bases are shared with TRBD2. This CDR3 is CASSPGAGEYNEQFF. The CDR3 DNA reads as TGTGCCAGCTCACCAGGGGCGGGAGAATACAATGAGCAGTTCTTC. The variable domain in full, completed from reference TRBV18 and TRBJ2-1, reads NAGVMQNPRHLVRRRGQEARLRCSPMKGHSHVYWYRQLPEEGLKFMVYLQKENIIDESGMPKERFSAEFPKEGPSILRIQQVVRGDSAAYFCASSPGAGEYNEQFFGPGTRLTVL.